A single sample is the source of the 24 T cell receptor beta chains below, sequenced in a study of neoadjuvant anti-PD-1 for oral cavity cancer. Only in-frame clones appear in the TCRdb table, and some are missing; sequencing was by immunoSEQ multiplex PCR. The sample holds approximately 74,000 clones; less than 85% are singletons and the top ten take 3% to 3.5%. The starting material was PBMCs, obtained before nivolumab (anti-PD-1) treatment. All receptors come from a person aged 35-80 years with oral cavity squamous cell carcinoma.

The CDR3 spells CASSHTTGGYEQYF. DNA of the CDR3: TGTGCCAGCAGCCATACGACAGGGGGGTACGAGCAGTACTTC. This chain connects TRBV14 to TRBJ2-7; the match to TRBD1 covers 9 bases. V lost 3 bases and J lost 4; bases outside the gene matches: 4. This CDR3 contains 14 residues. Germline V gives CDR1 SGHDN, CDR2 FVKESK.

The chain carries TRBV5-5 and TRBJ1-1; D call uncertain. Looked up from germline, CDR1 is SGHKS and CDR2 is YYEKEE (reference sequence). V dropped 2 bases and J dropped 1 base, with 6 bases sitting between them. The CDR3 has 13 amino acids. CDR3 residues: CASSFTSNTEAFF. The CDR3 nucleotides read TGTGCCAGCAGCTTTACCTCGAACACTGAAGCTTTCTTT. The entire variable domain, with the rest obtained from reference TRBV5-5 and TRBJ1-1, is as follows: DAGVTQSPTHLIKTRGQQVTLRCSPISGHKSVSWYQQVLGQGPQFIFQYYEKEERGRGNFPDRFSARQFPNYSSELNVNALLLGDSALYLCASSFTSNTEAFFGQGTRLTVV.

The table lists this clone with a count of one. V and J are TRBV12-5 and TRBJ1-1, with no clear D. With 6 bases removed from V and 0 bases from J, the gap between germline ends came to 17 bases. Germline V gene lookup returns CDR1 LGHNT and CDR2 FRNRAP. This CDR3 contains 16 residues. The CDR3 DNA is TGTGCTAGTGGGCCACCGAGTGTGGGATTGAACACTGAAGCTTTCTTT. Amino acids: CASGPPSVGLNTEAFF.

This chain connects TRBV6-4 to TRBJ2-1; maybe TRBD1 (6 bases). The CDR3 contains 13 residues. CDR1 and CDR2 (germline): MRHNA, SNTAGT. Deletions cut 2 bases from V and 5 bases from J, with 7 bases between. The CDR3, as DNA: TGTGCCAGCAGTGACCGGGACAACAATGAGCAGTTCTTC. It codes for CASSDRDNNEQFF.

J is TRBJ2-2 and V is TRBV6-1, with D maybe TRBD2 (6 bases). Trimming removed 1 base at V and 7 bases at J, with 13 bases between. The CDR3 has 15 residues. Germline CDR1 and CDR2: MNHNS and SASEGT. The CDR3 is CASSEGASVVGELFF. CDR3 in DNA: TGTGCCAGCAGTGAAGGGGCTAGCGTGGTCGGGGAGCTGTTTTTT.

This clone was observed a few times. The genes are TRBV16 and TRBJ2-5; no reliable D call. CDR1 is KGHSY and CDR2 is FQNENV in the germline V gene. This CDR3 comprises 11 residues. Trimming removed 5 bases from V and 1 base from J, with 2 bases in between. CDR3 nucleotides: TGTGCCAGCAGCACCCAAGAGACCCAGTACTTC. This codes for CASSTQETQYF.

The gene calls are TRBV6-5 and TRBJ1-5, with 10 positions matching TRBD1. Per the germline V gene, CDR1 is MNHEY and CDR2 is SVGAGI. This CDR3 comprises 14 residues. V shed 4 bases, J shed 7 bases, and the junction held 4 bases outside the gene matches. DNA of the CDR3: TGTGCCAGCAGTTTGGGACAGGGGTACCAGCCCCAGCATTTT. Translated: CASSLGQGYQPQHF.

The chain combines TRBV2 with TRBJ2-1; maybe TRBD2 (6 bases). Trimming stripped 2 bases from V and 7 bases from J, with 15 bases between. The CDR3 covers 15 residues. Germline-derived CDR1 and CDR2 are SNHLY and FYNNEI. CDR3 coding DNA: TGTGCCAGCAGTGAACCGGGACTTAGAGATAATGAGCAGTTCTTC. This encodes CASSEPGLRDNEQFF.

This sequence joins TRBV6-6 and TRBJ2-7; 9 bases match TRBD1. CDR3 length: 14 amino acids. Germline lookup yields CDR1 MNHNY and CDR2 SVGAGI (reference sequence). Trimming at V came to 5 bases and at J to 2 bases, leaving 4 bases not matched to a gene. DNA for the CDR3: TGTGCCAGCAGTGCCGGGACAGGGCCCTACGAGCAGTACTTC. This encodes CASSAGTGPYEQYF.

This chain connects TRBV29-1 to TRBJ2-5, with no clear D. CDR1 is SQVTM and CDR2 is ANQGSEA in the germline V gene. The CDR3 length is 13 residues. V was clipped by 3 bases and J by 5 bases, with 13 bases between them. DNA of the CDR3: TGCAGCGTTGACGCTCGGGCCGGGGAGACCCAGTACTTC. Residues: CSVDARAGETQYF.

The gene calls are TRBV5-8 and TRBJ1-1; 8 nucleotides line up with TRBD1. The junction had 2 bases not matched to a gene; V was cut back by 3 bases and J by 4 bases. Germline V CDR1 and CDR2: SGHTS, YDEGEE. The CDR3 has 13 residues. CDR3 nucleotides: TGTGCCAGCAGCTCCACAGGGGGCACTGAAGCTTTCTTT. Its translation is CASSSTGGTEAFF.

The chain uses TRBV9 and TRBJ2-5; 7 bases agree with TRBD1. Per germline, CDR1 SGDLS and CDR2 YYNGEE. The CDR3 runs to 18 residues. Trimming removed 4 bases from V and 5 bases from J; junction bases left unmatched: 20. CDR3 in amino acids: CASSPPGQRSSGRETQYF. The CDR3, as DNA: TGTGCCAGCAGCCCCCCGGGACAGCGGTCCTCAGGGCGGGAGACCCAGTACTTC.

The chain joins TRBV30 to TRBJ2-2, with 7 bases matching TRBD2. Germline loops: CDR1 GTSNPN, CDR2 SVGIG (reference sequence). The CDR3 extends over 16 amino acids. The V segment lost 3 bases and the J segment 4 bases; nucleotides outside the gene matches: 11. This chain's CDR3 is CAWRDSLASSTGELFF. The CDR3 bases are TGTGCCTGGAGGGATTCACTAGCGAGCAGCACCGGGGAGCTGTTTTTT.

This clone was picked up one time. This sequence joins TRBV15 and TRBJ1-2; no reliable D call. CDR3 length: 14 residues. Germline lookup yields CDR1 LNHNV and CDR2 YYDKDF (reference sequence). V lost 3 bases, J lost 2 bases, and 10 bases lay in between. CDR3: CATSSERKNYGYTF. The CDR3 DNA reads as TGTGCCACCAGCAGCGAGAGAAAAAACTATGGCTACACCTTC. Using reference TRBV15 and TRBJ1-2 for the parts outside the CDR3, the full variable domain is DAMVIQNPRYQVTQFGKPVTLSCSQTLNHNVMYWYQQKSSQAPKLLFHYYDKDFNNEADTPDNFQSRRPNTSFCFLDIRSPGLGDTAMYLCATSSERKNYGYTFGSGTRLTVV.

This chain connects TRBV30 to TRBJ2-2; 8 bases align to TRBD2. The germline V gene has CDR1 GTSNPN and CDR2 SVGIG (reference sequence). This CDR3 spans 15 amino acids. V gave up 4 bases and J gave up 5 bases; unmatched junction bases: 9. The CDR3 DNA is TGTGCCTGGATGGAGCGGGAGTTAACGACCGGGGAGCTGTTTTTT. Its protein product is CAWMERELTTGELFF.

The chain employs TRBV7-3 and TRBJ2-2; perhaps D is TRBD1 or TRBD2 (5 bases each). Germline V gives CDR1 SGHTA, CDR2 FQGTGA. This CDR3 region has 16 residues. Trimming stripped 1 base from V and 2 bases from J, with 11 bases between. CDR3 amino acids: CASSLNSGTNTGELFF. The CDR3 coding sequence is TGTGCCAGCAGCTTAAACTCTGGGACCAACACCGGGGAGCTGTTTTTT.

The chain couples TRBV19 to TRBJ2-7; D is undetermined. In germline, CDR1 is LNHDA, CDR2 SQIVND (reference sequence). The germline V and J ends were trimmed by 5 bases and 2 bases, with 10 bases remaining between them. This CDR3 has 13 residues. CDR3 loop: CASSVGTPYEQYF. DNA for the CDR3: TGTGCCAGTAGTGTGGGAACGCCCTACGAGCAGTACTTC.

The rearrangement uses TRBV6-1 and TRBJ2-5; D is perhaps TRBD1 (5 bases). From germline, CDR1 is MNHNS and CDR2 SASEGT. The CDR3 is 13 residues long. Trimming cost V 2 bases and J 5 bases, with 9 bases left between them. CDR3 loop: CASSEQGWETQYF. The CDR3 region has the DNA TGTGCCAGCAGTGAACAGGGCTGGGAGACCCAGTACTTC.

This clone was counted only a few times. The rearrangement joins TRBV5-5 to TRBJ1-1; a weak D match, TRBD1 (6 bases). V was pared by 3 bases and J by 3 bases, with 12 bases between. The CDR3 extends over 14 amino acids. CDR1 and CDR2 from the germline V gene are SGHKS and YYEKEE (reference sequence). CDR3 DNA sequence: TGTGCCAGCAGCTATCCCCAGGGGTACACTGAAGCTTTCTTT. Protein product: CASSYPQGYTEAFF.

This chain joins TRBV10-3 and TRBJ1-1; possible D gene TRBD1, 6 bases. Between the trimmed V and J ends, which lost 3 bases and 3 bases, there was a span of 26 bases. This CDR3 is built from 19 residues. Germline-derived CDR1 and CDR2 are ENHRY and SYGVKD. This chain's CDR3 is CAISDRNIYAGAKDTEAFF. The CDR3 bases are TGTGCCATCAGTGATCGGAACATATACGCGGGGGCGAAGGACACTGAAGCTTTCTTT.

The rearrangement links TRBV5-8 to TRBJ1-1; D is unclear. Germline CDR1 is SGHTS and CDR2 is YDEGEE. The CDR3 has 14 residues. Between the trimmed V and J ends, which lost 1 base and 1 base, there was a span of 8 bases. CDR3 region: CASSLSSQNTEAFF. The CDR3 bases are TGTGCCAGCAGCTTGAGTTCTCAGAACACTGAAGCTTTCTTT.

V and J are TRBV27 and TRBJ2-7, with 9 bases that match TRBD2. J gave up 1 base and V 8 bases, and 6 bases lay outside the gene matches. From germline, CDR1 is MNHEY and CDR2 SMNVEV (reference sequence). CDR3 size: 14 residues. Here the CDR3 reads CASSVLAGSYEQYF. The CDR3 DNA follows: TGTGCCAGCTCCGTGCTAGCGGGGTCCTACGAGCAGTACTTC.

A single count supports this clone. This rearrangement joins TRBV7-9 to TRBJ2-1, with D possibly being TRBD2 (5 bases). CDR1 is SEHNR, CDR2 FQNEAQ, per germline (reference sequence). V was shortened by 4 bases and J by 6 bases, with 10 bases between the two germline ends. CDR3 length equals 13 residues. CDR3 in amino acids: CASSSGGLNEQFF. Here the CDR3 DNA reads TGTGCCAGCAGCTCCGGAGGCCTCAATGAGCAGTTCTTC.

The rearrangement links TRBV28 to TRBJ1-5; D gene unclear. Germline V gene lookup returns CDR1 MDHEN and CDR2 SYDVKM. CDR3 length: 13 residues. Trimming cost V 3 bases and J 4 bases, with 7 bases left between them. The CDR3 coding sequence is TGTGCCAGCAGTTTCTCGGTGAATCAGCCCCAGCATTTT. This sequence encodes CASSFSVNQPQHF.